This T cell receptor beta chain was found in a study of breast tumors, draining lymph nodes, adjacent tissues. Overall study results and limits: Tumor and nontumor repertoires were significantly more similar in luminal-like than in basal-like breast cancer. Tumor repertoires ranked between lymph nodes and nontumor tissue in diversity, with V and J gene preferences. Most tumor T cells seemingly derive from lymph node, then expand in tumor.

This CDR3 comprises 13 residues. The germline V gene encodes CDR1 SGHRS and CDR2 YFSETQ. This clonotype was counted at least ten times. Antigen unknown. At one of its ends the junction is not consistent with the germline gene, which may arise from a read error. One entry per CDR3 protein, called by TCRdb with MiXCR from the multiplex PCR reads. The sample carries around 290,000 distinct CDR3 sequences, over 25% recorded once. Axillary draining lymph nodes of breast cancer patients supplied the node samples. The specimen was axillary lymph node tissue. The receptor comes from a female donor with breast cancer. Some clones in this sample may be carry-over from other donors' samples. The chain has TRBV5-1 and TRBJ2-5; D perhaps matches TRBD2 (6 bases). CDR3: CASSLGLQETQYF. The CDR3 region has the DNA TGTGCCAGCAGTTTAGGACTACAAGAGACCCAGTACTTC.